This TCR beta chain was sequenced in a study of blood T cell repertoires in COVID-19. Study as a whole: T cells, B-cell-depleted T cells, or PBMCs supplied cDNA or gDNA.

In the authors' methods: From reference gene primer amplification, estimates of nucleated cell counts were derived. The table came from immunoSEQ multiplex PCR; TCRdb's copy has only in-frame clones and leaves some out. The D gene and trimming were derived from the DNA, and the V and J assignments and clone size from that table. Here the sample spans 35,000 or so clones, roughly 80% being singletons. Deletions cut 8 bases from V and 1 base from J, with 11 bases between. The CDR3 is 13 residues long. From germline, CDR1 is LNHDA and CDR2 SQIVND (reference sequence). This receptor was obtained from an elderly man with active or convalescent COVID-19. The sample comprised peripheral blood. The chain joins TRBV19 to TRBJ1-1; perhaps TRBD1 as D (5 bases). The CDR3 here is CASSGLTNTEAFF. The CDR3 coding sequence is TGTGCCAGTTCGGGACTTACGAACACTGAAGCTTTCTTT.